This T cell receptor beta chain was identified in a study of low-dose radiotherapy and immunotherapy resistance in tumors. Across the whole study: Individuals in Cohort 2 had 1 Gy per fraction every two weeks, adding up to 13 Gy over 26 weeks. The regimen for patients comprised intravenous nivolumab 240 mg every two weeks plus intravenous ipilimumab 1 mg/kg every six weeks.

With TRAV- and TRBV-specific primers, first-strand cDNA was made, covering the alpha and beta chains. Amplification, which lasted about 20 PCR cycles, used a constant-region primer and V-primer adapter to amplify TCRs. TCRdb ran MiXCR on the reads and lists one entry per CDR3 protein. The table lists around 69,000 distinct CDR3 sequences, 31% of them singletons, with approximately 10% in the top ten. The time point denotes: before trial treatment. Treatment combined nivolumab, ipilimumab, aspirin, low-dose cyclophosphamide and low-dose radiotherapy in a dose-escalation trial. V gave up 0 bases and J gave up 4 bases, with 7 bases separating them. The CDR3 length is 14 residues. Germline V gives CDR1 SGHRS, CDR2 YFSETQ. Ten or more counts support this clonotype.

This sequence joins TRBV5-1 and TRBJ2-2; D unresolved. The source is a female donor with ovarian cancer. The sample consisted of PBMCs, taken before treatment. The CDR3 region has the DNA TGCGCCAGCAGCTTGGAATGGGGCACCGGGGAGCTGTTTTTT. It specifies CASSLEWGTGELFF. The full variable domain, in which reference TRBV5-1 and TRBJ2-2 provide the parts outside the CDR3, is KAGVTQTPRYLIKTRGQQVTLSCSPISGHRSVSWYQQTPGQGLQFLFEYFSETQRNKGNFPGRFSGRQFSNSRSEMNVSTLELGDSALYLCASSLEWGTGELFFGEGSRLTVL.